The 9 T cell receptor beta chains presented below share a single source sample, sequenced in a study of CD8+ T cells in alopecia areata. Sequencing relied on a cDNA template that was reverse transcribed from extracted RNA. Measured with immunoSEQ multiplex PCR; TCRdb has only the in-frame clones, and not every one. The sample yields around 65,000 clones, 45% to 55% seen once. This sample comprised CD8+ T cells sorted from blood, obtained at week 0. Receptors were obtained from a human donor with alopecia areata.

The chain employs TRBV13 and TRBJ1-1, with D tentatively TRBD1 (5 bases). This CDR3 is built from 13 residues. Looked up from germline, CDR1 is PRHDT and CDR2 is FYEKMQ (reference sequence). Trimming cost V 5 bases and J 5 bases, with 12 bases left between them. CDR3 protein: CASSEQRGTEAFF. The DNA of the CDR3 is TGTGCCAGCAGCGAACAGCGGGGGACTGAAGCTTTCTTT.

This clone has only one observation. The chain recombines TRBV7-9 with TRBJ1-2, with TRBD1 matching over 8 bases. This CDR3 has 14 residues. CDR1 is SEHNR and CDR2 is FQNEAQ in the germline V gene (reference sequence). J lost 6 bases, V lost 2 bases, and 5 bases had no gene match. CDR3 sequence: CASSLNDRGNGYTF. The CDR3 DNA is TGTGCCAGCAGCTTAAACGACAGGGGAAATGGCTACACCTTC.

The J gene is TRBJ2-3, the V gene TRBV29-1, with TRBD1 as a possible D gene (5 bases). V lost 4 bases and J 1 base, leaving 12 bases between the germline ends. This CDR3 is built from 14 residues. Germline CDR1 and CDR2: SQVTM and ANQGSEA. CDR3 coding DNA: TGCAGCGTTGTCGATGGGGCTGGCACAGATACGCAGTATTTT. Encoded protein: CSVVDGAGTDTQYF.

A note on this clone: A read error may account for a junction end that differs from germline. V is TRBV5-1 and J is TRBJ2-5; 11 nucleotides agree with TRBD1. Per germline, CDR1 SGHRS and CDR2 YFSETQ. The CDR3 has 15 amino acids. CDR3 coding DNA: TGCGCCAGCAGCTTGGTGGACAGGGGGCAAGGGACCCAGTACTTC. Encoded protein: CASSLVDRGQGTQYF.

The chain carries TRBV29-1 and TRBJ2-4, with D unresolved. CDR3 length: 11 amino acids. Germline V gene data show CDR1 as SQVTM and CDR2 as ANQGSEA. Trimming removed 7 bases at V and 0 bases at J, with 4 bases between. The CDR3 DNA reads as TGCAGCGGAGGAGCCAAAAACATTCAGTACTTC. As protein: CSGGAKNIQYF.

The chain couples TRBV29-1 to TRBJ2-7; D is perhaps TRBD1 or TRBD2 (6 bases each). Germline CDR1 SQVTM, CDR2 ANQGSEA. V lost 6 bases, J lost 3 bases, and 21 bases lay in between. The CDR3 is made up of 15 amino acids. CDR3 residues: CSVGGGNGEYYEQYF. The DNA of the CDR3 is TGCAGCGTCGGGGGCGGCAACGGAGAATACTACGAGCAGTACTTC.

This clone was picked up a small number of times. Here the CDR3 reads CASSKTGGTSDTQYF. The DNA of the CDR3 is TGCGCCAGCAGCAAGACAGGGGGGACTAGCGATACGCAGTATTTT. The gene calls are TRBV4-3 and TRBJ2-3; the D call may be TRBD1 or TRBD2 (9 bases each). V was trimmed by 5 bases and J by 6 bases, leaving 18 bases between them. The germline gives CDR1 LGHNA, CDR2 YSLEER. This CDR3 has 15 residues.

This clone occurred once. This rearrangement joins TRBV27 to TRBJ2-7; no clear D. This CDR3 spans 14 amino acids. CDR1 and CDR2 from the germline V gene are MNHEY and SMNVEV (reference sequence). With 4 bases removed from V and 2 bases from J, the gap between germline ends came to 12 bases. The CDR3 is CASSYLGGTYEQYF. The CDR3, as DNA: TGTGCCAGCAGTTACCTTGGTGGTACCTACGAGCAGTACTTC.

This clone was observed a handful of times. The gene calls are TRBV29-1 and TRBJ2-6; D remains unclear. Germline V gives CDR1 SQVTM, CDR2 ANQGSEA. The CDR3 consists of 15 residues. Trimming removed 7 bases from V and 0 bases from J, with 13 bases in between. CDR3 bases: TGCAGCGCCGTAACATTCCACTCTGGGGCCAACGTCCTGACTTTC. It encodes CSAVTFHSGANVLTF.